The present T cell receptor (beta chain) was sequenced within a study of blood T cell repertoires in COVID-19. At the level of the study: Specimens from acute and convalescent COVID-19 originated in the United States, Italy and Spain. PBMCs, B-cell-depleted T cells, or T cells provided the cDNA or gDNA that made up the material.

Authors' processing steps: Amplifying reference gene primers gave estimates of nucleated cell counts. Clones were sequenced by immunoSEQ multiplex PCR, and TCRdb holds only the in-frame ones, with some missing. Clonal size and the V and J genes are those of that table, whereas D and trimming came from the DNA. The data hold about 400,000 clones, with more than 85% observed a single time. The sequenced sample consisted of peripheral blood. The clonotype was recovered from a human donor in a cohort sampled during active COVID-19.

This CDR3 reads CASSLSTDITYEGYTF. In DNA, the CDR3 is TGTGCCAGCAGTTTATCCACAGATATAACGTACGAAGGCTACACCTTC. The chain links TRBV27 to TRBJ1-2; D uncertain. The CDR3 has 16 residues. The V gene's germline CDR1 is MNHEY and CDR2 SMNVEV (reference sequence). The ends were cut back, 0 bases at V and 8 bases at J, with 19 bases in the middle.